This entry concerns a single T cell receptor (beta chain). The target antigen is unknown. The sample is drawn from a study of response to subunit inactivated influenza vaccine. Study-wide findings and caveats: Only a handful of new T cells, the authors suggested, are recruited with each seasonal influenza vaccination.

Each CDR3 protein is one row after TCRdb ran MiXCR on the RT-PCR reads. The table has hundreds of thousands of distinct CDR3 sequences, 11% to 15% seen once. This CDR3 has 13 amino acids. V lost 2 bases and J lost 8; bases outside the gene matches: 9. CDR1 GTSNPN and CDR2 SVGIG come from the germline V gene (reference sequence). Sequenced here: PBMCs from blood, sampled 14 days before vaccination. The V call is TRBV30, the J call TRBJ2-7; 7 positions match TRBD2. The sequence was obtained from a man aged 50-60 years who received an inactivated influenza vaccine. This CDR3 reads CAWSQGGTAKQYF. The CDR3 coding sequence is TGTGCCTGGAGTCAGGGAGGGACTGCGAAGCAGTACTTC.